Sequencing of this TCR beta chain was carried out in a study of shared clonotypes between healthy human individuals. Findings of the study overall: Limited genetic and exposure-history diversity came from having few donors. Clonotypes that were shared across a few donors made up roughly 5% of naive CD4 clonotypes.

Across several immunoSEQ plates, the genomic DNA of each subset was split evenly. Measured with immunoSEQ multiplex PCR; TCRdb has only the in-frame clones, and not every one. The profile shows millions of clones, roughly 92% of them singletons. In the case of this clone: Its cognate antigen is unknown.

V lost 4 bases and J lost 6; bases outside the gene matches: 18. The V gene's germline CDR1 is MNHNS and CDR2 SASEGT. CDR3 length equals 19 residues. The TCR comes from a man aged 18 to 30 in good health. The V and J genes are TRBV6-1 and TRBJ1-6; 7 positions agree with TRBD1. The sequenced sample consisted of naive CD4+ T cells sorted from blood. As to subset: CD45RA+ positively selected. The CDR3 loop is CASSARGGGGLGSNSPLHF. CDR3 DNA sequence: TGTGCCAGCAGTGCCCGAGGGGGAGGGGGCTTGGGAAGTAATTCACCCCTCCACTTT.